This TCR beta chain was recorded in a study of shared clonotypes between healthy human individuals. Naive CD8 cells comprised CD45RO-negative, CCR7-positively selected cells, excluding terminally differentiated effector memory CD45RA+ cells. Profiled with immunoSEQ multiplex PCR; TCRdb holds only in-frame clones, not every one. The sample records around 1.9 million clones, about 93% being singletons. V dropped 2 bases and J dropped 6 bases, with 16 bases sitting between them. The CDR3 length is 15 residues. Germline CDR1 reads LNHDA; CDR2 reads SQIVND (reference sequence). This sequence was found in a man aged 18 to 29 in good health. Some clones in this sample may be carry-over from other donors' samples. The source material was naive CD8+ T cells from PBMCs. The rearrangement uses TRBV19 and TRBJ1-1, with D possibly matching TRBD1 (6 bases). The CDR3: CASSIRQAPPSEAFF. CDR3 DNA: TGTGCCAGTAGTATAAGACAGGCTCCCCCCTCTGAAGCTTTCTTT.